This is a list of T cell receptor beta chains from one sample in a study of CXCR3-negative and CXCR3-positive naive CD8 T cells. After re-calling the 5' RACE reads, TCRdb lists one entry per CDR3 protein, DNA absent. The sample's table shows tens of thousands of distinct CDR3 sequences. Sequencing was carried out using naive CXCR3+ CD8+ T cells from blood. These receptor sequences come from a human donor in good health. Some clones in this sample may be carry-over from other donors' samples. The CDR3 runs from the conserved cysteine through the conserved F or W.

J,V,length,CDR3
TRBJ1-1,TRBV7-6,13,CASRLISHTEAFF
TRBJ2-5,TRBV7-6,15,CASSLVTSFQETQYF
TRBJ2-7,TRBV4-3,15,CASSQDLVGRGEQYF
TRBJ1-1,TRBV20-1,13,CSARAGLNTEAFF
TRBJ2-3,TRBV7-6,14,CASSLLGGTDTQYF
TRBJ2-5,TRBV5-1,14,CASSSRGSEETQYF
TRBJ2-1,TRBV5-1,16,CASSLGASGGLNEQFF
TRBJ1-1,TRBV29-1,13,CSVDIAGHTEAFF
TRBJ1-5,TRBV20-1,14,CSAREDRDVRPQHF
TRBJ2-3,TRBV11-2,15,CASSLSISYTDTQYF
TRBJ1-1,TRBV15,14,CATSRDDWNTEAFF
TRBJ2-3,TRBV4-3,15,CASSHSQDPQDTQYF
TRBJ2-7,TRBV7-9,12,CASSSDNYEQYF
TRBJ2-7,TRBV28,15,CASMAYRGQGYEQYF
TRBJ2-5,TRBV6-5,11,CASGSQETQYF
TRBJ1-1,TRBV4-2,15,CASSQGTIPNTEAFF
TRBJ2-5,TRBV29-1,13,CSVGQGAGETQYF
TRBJ2-1,TRBV4-3,13,CASSLGGHNEQFF
TRBJ2-1,TRBV5-5,15,CASSLIGDRVYEQFF
TRBJ2-7,TRBV4-2,12,CASSPLPGEQYF
TRBJ2-7,TRBV7-3,15,CASSFYTGTDYEQYF
TRBJ2-3,TRBV12-3/TRBV12-4,15,CASSTRGDPTDTQYF
TRBJ2-7,TRBV5-5,11,CASTPGVEQYF
TRBJ1-4,TRBV30,15,CAWSVRGLDHEKLFF
TRBJ1-1,TRBV28,15,CGSSFSWGVPAEAFF
TRBJ2-5,TRBV4-3,14,CASSSSSGGETQYF
TRBJ2-7,TRBV7-9,14,CASSLAFGSSEQYF
TRBJ2-5,TRBV27,14,CASSPTGGEETQYF
TRBJ2-6,TRBV9,15,CASSPDTLEANVLTF
TRBJ1-1,TRBV27,13,CASSFLRNTEAFF